This T cell receptor (beta chain) was recorded in a study of cytomegalovirus exposure and HLA in healthy donors. Primers: 60 Vbeta forward and 13 Jbeta reverse. The method was immunoSEQ multiplex PCR; TCRdb's version includes in-frame clones alone and lacks a portion of them. This table has some 220,000 clones, more than 75% appearing once. General observations from the study: Highest at DRB1 and lowest at HLA-C, TCR association rates differed among HLA loci in a later analysis. By a later analysis, the bulk of CMV-associated TCR beta chains appeared HLA-restricted. Altogether, 150 to 200 TCR beta chains were recorded as cytomegalovirus-associated.

As to this clone: As yet, its antigen is unknown.

CDR3 length: 14 amino acids. Germline loops: CDR1 SNHLY, CDR2 FYNNEI. Unmatched junction bases numbered 4, after V lost 6 bases and J lost 2 bases. Nominal health characterized the donors when sampled, though unrecorded immune exposures were likely. The chain couples TRBV2 to TRBJ2-5, with TRBD2 matching over 9 bases. Material: PBMCs. This clonotype was obtained from a girl between 2 and 10 years old in good health and CMV-seronegative. The CDR3 DNA reads TGTGCCAGCAGCCCAGCGGGGGGACAAGAGACCCAGTACTTC. The encoded protein is CASSPAGGQETQYF.